The 18 T cell receptor beta chains below come from one sample, sequenced in a study of radiotherapy plus CTLA-4 blockade in lung cancer. Clones were sequenced by immunoSEQ multiplex PCR, and TCRdb holds only the in-frame ones, with some missing. The data contain about 45,000 clones, about 63% of them seen just once; the ten biggest clones take up less than 20%. The source was peripheral blood, collected from a patient treated with radiotherapy plus ipilimumab. All receptors come from a human donor with non-small cell lung cancer who had a partial response to radiotherapy plus ipilimumab.

The chain employs TRBV27 and TRBJ1-2; D gene uncertain. The CDR3 length is 13 residues. The germline gives CDR1 MNHEY, CDR2 SMNVEV (reference sequence). With 8 bases removed from V and 4 bases from J, the gap between germline ends came to 14 bases. CDR3 sequence (DNA): TGTGCCAGCCGTCTAGGCCCTCTCTATGGCTACACCTTC. Translation gives CASRLGPLYGYTF.

V gene TRBV27 combines with J gene TRBJ2-7; 7 nucleotides align to TRBD1. Germline loops: CDR1 MNHEY, CDR2 SMNVEV (reference sequence). After removal of 3 bases from V and 4 bases from J, the junction contained 3 bases not matched to a gene. The CDR3 runs to 13 residues. CDR3 in amino acids: CASSFTRGYEQYF. CDR3 coding DNA: TGTGCCAGCAGTTTCACCAGGGGGTACGAGCAGTACTTC.

This clone appeared a few times. This CDR3 reads CASSLLAGTQETQYF. The CDR3 DNA sequence: TGTGCCAGCAGCTTATTAGCGGGGACTCAAGAGACCCAGTACTTC. This chain connects TRBV7-2 to TRBJ2-5; 8 bases are a match to TRBD2. Germline-derived CDR1 and CDR2 are SGHTA and FQGNSA. J was trimmed by 2 bases and V by 2 bases; bases with no gene match: 4. The CDR3 has 15 residues. Using reference TRBV7-2 and TRBJ2-5 for the parts outside the CDR3, the full variable domain is GAGVSQSPSNKVTEKGKDVELRCDPISGHTALYWYRQSLGQGLEFLIYFQGNSAPDKSGLPSDRFSAERTGGSVSTLTIQRTQQEDSAVYLCASSLLAGTQETQYFGPGTRLLVL.

V usage is TRBV29-1 and J usage is TRBJ2-3; 10 bases align to TRBD2. Germline V lookup: CDR1 SQVTM, CDR2 ANQGSEA. V lost 1 base and J lost 5; bases outside the gene matches: 6. The CDR3 spans 15 residues. The CDR3 loop reads CSVEGERGGLDTQYF. For the CDR3, the DNA is TGCAGCGTTGAAGGGGAGCGGGGGGGCCTAGATACGCAGTATTTT.

The chain has TRBV19 and TRBJ1-1; 10 bases agree with TRBD1. Germline CDR1 is LNHDA and CDR2 is SQIVND (reference sequence). The length of the CDR3 is 19 residues. Losses at the gene ends were 3 bases for V and 1 base for J; bases not matched to a gene: 14. Here the CDR3 reads CASSMGGTGDRAGNTEAFF. The CDR3 bases are TGTGCCAGTAGTATGGGTGGGACAGGGGATAGGGCCGGGAACACTGAAGCTTTCTTT.

A single count supports this clone. The J gene is TRBJ2-5, the V gene TRBV11-2; 7 nucleotides match TRBD1. The CDR3 sequence is 16 residues long. Trimming took 0 bases from V and 7 from J; bases not matched to a gene: 11. CDR1 and CDR2 from the germline V gene are SGHAT and FQNNGV. This CDR3 is CASSLERGRESMTQYF. The CDR3 region has the DNA TGTGCCAGCAGCTTAGAAAGGGGGCGTGAGTCCATGACCCAGTACTTC.

V is TRBV6-6 and J is TRBJ1-1; tentative D call: TRBD1 (5 bases). V gave up 4 bases and J gave up 4 bases, with 10 bases separating them. Germline CDR1 is MNHNY and CDR2 is SVGAGI (reference sequence). This CDR3 spans 13 amino acids. Here the CDR3 DNA reads TGTGCCAGCAGTTTGGGCAGGGCCACTGAAGCTTTCTTT. This sequence encodes CASSLGRATEAFF.

CDR3 bases: TGTGCCAGCAGCTTAATCCCCGGGAGGGCGGCTGACGGCACAGATACGCAGTATTTT. Amino acids: CASSLIPGRAADGTDTQYF. V is TRBV5-4 and J is TRBJ2-3; 8 bases fit TRBD2. Losses at the gene ends were 2 bases for V and 1 base for J; bases not matched to a gene: 15. The CDR3 spans 19 residues. The germline CDR1 and CDR2 sequences are SGHNT and YYREEE (reference sequence). Full variable domain (missing parts from reference TRBV5-4 and TRBJ2-3): ETGVTQSPTHLIKTRGQQVTLRCSSQSGHNTVSWYQQALGQGPQFIFQYYREEENGRGNFPPRFSGLQFPNYSSELNVNALELDDSALYLCASSLIPGRAADGTDTQYFGPGTRLTVL.

This sequence joins TRBV6-5 and TRBJ1-2; unclear D gene. This CDR3 contains 14 residues. Trimming removed 6 bases from V and 7 bases from J, with 18 bases in between. The germline gives CDR1 MNHEY, CDR2 SVGAGI. The CDR3 loop is CASSPSKQEPGYTF. The CDR3 DNA reads as TGTGCCAGCAGCCCATCAAAGCAGGAACCTGGCTACACCTTC.

The chain has TRBV27 and TRBJ2-2; D is ambiguous. The CDR3 totals 13 residues. Germline loops: CDR1 MNHEY, CDR2 SMNVEV (reference sequence). Trimming cost V 2 bases and J 7 bases, with 8 bases left between them. In nucleotides, the CDR3 is TGTGCCAGCAGTTTAGAGGAGCGCGGGGAGCTGTTTTTT. Amino acids: CASSLEERGELFF.

This clone has only a few counts. The chain is built from TRBV19 and TRBJ2-1; TRBD1 aligns across 11 bases. The V and J ends lost 8 bases and 10 bases, in that order; junction bases with no gene match: 13. Per the germline V gene, CDR1 is LNHDA and CDR2 is SQIVND (reference sequence). The CDR3 loop spans 15 amino acids. The CDR3 sequence: CASGTLGQGAAEQFF. CDR3 DNA: TGTGCCAGTGGCACCCTTGGACAGGGGGCTGCGGAGCAGTTCTTC.

J is TRBJ1-1 and V is TRBV4-2; possible D gene TRBD1, 5 bases. The germline gives CDR1 LGHNA, CDR2 YNFKEQ. The length of the CDR3 is 15 residues. The V and J ends lost 2 bases and 3 bases respectively, with 13 bases between them. CDR3 sequence: CASSQFDSADTEAFF. The CDR3 DNA is TGTGCCAGCAGCCAATTTGACAGCGCGGACACTGAAGCTTTCTTT.

V and J are TRBV6-1 and TRBJ2-5, with TRBD2 as a possible D gene (5 bases). The CDR3 sequence is 14 residues long. With 1 base removed from V and 9 bases from J, the gap between germline ends came to 15 bases. Germline CDR1 MNHNS, CDR2 SASEGT. In DNA, the CDR3 is TGTGCCAGCAGTGAAGTTTGGAGAGGCGGGTCCCAGTACTTC. Translated: CASSEVWRGGSQYF.

CDR3 residues: CASSSNRANEQFF. The DNA for the CDR3 is TGTGCCAGCAGTAGTAACAGGGCCAATGAGCAGTTCTTC. The chain combines TRBV5-4 with TRBJ2-1; D might be TRBD1 (6 bases). Deletions cut 5 bases from V and 6 bases from J, with 12 bases between. Germline CDR1 and CDR2: SGHNT and YYREEE (reference sequence). CDR3 length: 13 amino acids.

This clone was picked up a small number of times. This chain joins TRBV6-5 and TRBJ1-3; D not resolved. Per germline, CDR1 MNHEY and CDR2 SVGAGI. This CDR3 has 15 amino acids. Trimming removed 0 bases at V and 4 bases at J, with 10 bases between. The CDR3 nucleotides are TGTGCCAGCAGTTACTCTACCGGGTCAGGAAACACCATATATTTT. Translated, it gives CASSYSTGSGNTIYF.

The V gene is TRBV2, the J gene TRBJ2-3; 9 bases line up with TRBD2. The germline CDR1 and CDR2 sequences are SNHLY and FYNNEI. The CDR3 length is 13 residues. V gave up 8 bases and J gave up 1 base; unmatched junction bases: 1. CDR3 protein: CASQREGTDTQYF. The CDR3 DNA sequence: TGTGCCAGCCAGCGGGAGGGCACAGATACGCAGTATTTT.

This chain connects TRBV5-1 to TRBJ2-1, with D perhaps matching TRBD2 (5 bases). With 3 bases removed from V and 9 bases from J, the gap between germline ends came to 19 bases. Looked up from germline, CDR1 is SGHRS and CDR2 is YFSETQ. This CDR3 has 15 residues. CDR3 region: CASSSDFPAAGEQFF. Written as DNA, the CDR3 is TGCGCCAGCAGCTCCGATTTCCCAGCGGCAGGTGAGCAGTTCTTC.

CDR3 coding DNA: TGCGCCAGCAGCCTAAGGACAGGGGAAGATGGCTACACCTTC. This translates into CASSLRTGEDGYTF. The chain joins TRBV5-1 to TRBJ1-2; 9 bases match TRBD1. CDR1 and CDR2 (germline): SGHRS, YFSETQ. There are 14 residues in the CDR3. J was trimmed by 6 bases and V by 4 bases; bases with no gene match: 7.